This is a list of T cell receptor beta chains from one sample in a study of human T cells and chemical hapten exposure. TCRdb ran MiXCR on the RACE reads and lists one entry per CDR3 protein. The sample yields around 100,000 distinct CDR3 sequences, 9.5% to 12% seen once. Specimen: whole blood, collected in connection with sensitization to the hapten diphenylcyclopropenone (DPC). All receptors derive from a woman aged 35 to 49 with alopecia areata. Some clones in this sample may be carry-over from other donors' samples. Each CDR3 is given with its conserved first and last residue.

v_call cdr3_aa
TRBV4-2 CASSQDGQRGTYEQYF
TRBV1 CTSSQVPLVPSTDTQYF
TRBV9 CASSEVGLVTEAFF
TRBV5-1 CASSSGSGYSAEQYF
TRBV6-5 CATRGAAVQETQYF
TRBV7-2 CASSLEGTGVSTDTQYF
TRBV20-1 CSARDYRGSHEQYF
TRBV11-2 CASSLVQRVTDTQYF
TRBV12-5 CASGLGRPNTF
TRBV12-3/TRBV12-4 CASSLSYNEQFF
TRBV7-3 CASSAQTRAVEGEQFF
TRBV5-5 CASSGTGVVYEQYF
TRBV9 CASSVEGLAGPYEQYF
TRBV7-2 CASRLTWAGQGNGYTF
TRBV6-5 CASISGAGNYEQYF
TRBV7-8 CASTLGAVGGNYGYTF
TRBV3-1 CASSLPSGTKEQFF